This paragraph covers one T cell receptor beta chain sequence. This sample stems from a study of radiation and T cells in renal cell carcinoma. The CDR3 length is 13 residues. Germline values: CDR1 LNHDA, CDR2 SQIVND (reference sequence). Trimming took 5 bases from V and 6 from J, leaving 14 bases between them. Documented time point: blood 4 weeks post-SBRT, at nephrectomy. The treatment was: 15 Gy SBRT to primary tumor, nephrectomy 4 weeks later. Nephrectomy followed 15 Gy stereotactic body radiation by 4 weeks. TCRdb's copy holds only in-frame clones and misses some; the assay was immunoSEQ multiplex PCR. The sample includes roughly 86,000 clones, around four fifths seen only once; the top ten take 9.4%.

The TCR originated in a man aged 50 or older with renal cell carcinoma. The input for sequencing was blood, taken from a patient whose treatment included radiotherapy and nephrectomy. This chain joins TRBV19 and TRBJ2-7, with D perhaps matching TRBD1 or TRBD2 (5 bases each). CDR3 loop: CASSHGTSAEQYF. Written as DNA, the CDR3 is TGTGCCAGTAGTCACGGGACCTCCGCCGAGCAGTACTTC. The variable domain in full, completed from reference TRBV19 and TRBJ2-7, reads DGGITQSPKYLFRKEGQNVTLSCEQNLNHDAMYWYRQDPGQGLRLIYYSQIVNDFQKGDIAEGYSVSREKKESFPLTVTSAQKNPTAFYLCASSHGTSAEQYFGPGTRLTVT.